A single sample gave rise to the 26 T cell receptor beta chains below, sequenced in a study of T cell repertoires in cytomegalovirus infection. TCRdb reprocessed the reads via MiXCR and lists one record per CDR3 protein. The sample has approximately 320,000 distinct CDR3 sequences, more than 8% seen once. The sequenced sample consisted of PBMCs. Source of these receptors: a human donor in good health (CMV status not recorded). Some clones in this sample may be carry-over from other donors' samples.

This clonotype was seen ten or more times. The chain combines TRBV12-3 or TRBV12-4 with TRBJ1-5; possible D gene TRBD1, 5 bases. The CDR3 runs 15 residues. Trimming shortened V by 5 bases and J by 5 bases, and 16 bases separated the two germline ends. This CDR3 reads CASSAGRVPHQPQHF. Here the CDR3 DNA reads TGTGCCAGCAGTGCAGGGAGGGTACCCCATCAGCCCCAGCATTTT.

This clonotype was picked up many times. The rearrangement links TRBV4-1 to TRBJ1-3; D call uncertain. Germline CDR1 reads MGHRA; CDR2 reads YSYEKL. This CDR3 has 17 amino acids. Trimming took off 0 bases at V and 0 bases at J, with 12 bases between the two ends. CDR3 region: CASSQESHPVSGNTIYF. The CDR3 region has the DNA TGCGCCAGCAGCCAAGAATCCCACCCCGTCTCTGGAAACACCATATATTTT.

This clonotype was recorded many times. This chain joins TRBV15 and TRBJ1-1; D possibly corresponds to TRBD1 (5 bases). The germline V gene has CDR1 LNHNV and CDR2 YYDKDF (reference sequence). This CDR3 spans 14 amino acids. V was shortened by 5 bases and J by 4 bases, with 14 bases between the two germline ends. Here the CDR3 reads CATSSQTGGTEAFF. The CDR3 DNA reads TGTGCCACCAGCTCCCAAACGGGGGGCACTGAAGCTTTCTTT.

V usage is TRBV15 and J usage is TRBJ2-1, with 8 positions matching TRBD2. Per germline, CDR1 LNHNV and CDR2 YYDKDF (reference sequence). CDR3 length: 15 amino acids. Trimming at V came to 2 bases and at J to 5 bases, leaving 5 bases not matched to a gene. The CDR3 coding sequence is TGTGCCACCAGCAGACCTTGGACTAGCAACAATGAGCAGTTCTTC. This codes for CATSRPWTSNNEQFF. Filled out from reference TRBV15 and TRBJ2-1, the complete variable domain reads DAMVIQNPRYQVTQFGKPVTLSCSQTLNHNVMYWYQQKSSQAPKLLFHYYDKDFNNEADTPDNFQSRRPNTSFCFLDIRSPGLGDTAMYLCATSRPWTSNNEQFFGPGTRLTVL.

The rearrangement joins TRBV28 to TRBJ1-5, with D uncertain. Trimming removed 8 bases from V and 1 base from J, with 21 bases in between. The CDR3 loop spans 17 amino acids. CDR1 and CDR2 (germline): MDHEN, SYDVKM. The CDR3 sequence is CASLPTAGVGSNQPQHF. The DNA for the CDR3 is TGTGCCAGCCTACCAACGGCCGGGGTGGGGAGCAATCAGCCCCAGCATTTT.

In this sample, this clonotype turned up a few times. CDR3 bases: TGTGCCATCAGGGGGGGAAGCGGAGAATCCTACAATGAGCAGTTCTTC. Translating it yields CAIRGGSGESYNEQFF. The chain couples TRBV10-3 to TRBJ2-1, with D possibly being TRBD2 (6 bases). Germline V gene data show CDR1 as ENHRY and CDR2 as SYGVKD. The CDR3 runs to 16 residues. Trimming removed 6 bases from V and 1 base from J, with 16 bases in between.

This clonotype was detected a few times. CDR3 DNA sequence: TGTGCCAGCAGCGGCTCCCCAGGGAACACTGAAGCTTTCTTT. It translates to CASSGSPGNTEAFF. The chain has TRBV3-1 and TRBJ1-1; no reliable D call. V lost 5 bases and J lost 1, with 11 bases in between. The CDR3 contains 14 residues. In germline, CDR1 is LGHDT, CDR2 YNNKEL (reference sequence).

V gene TRBV4-1 combines with J gene TRBJ2-1, with 14 bases identical to TRBD2. The junction had 8 bases not matched to a gene; V was cut back by 0 bases and J by 10 bases. The germline CDR1 and CDR2 sequences are MGHRA and YSYEKL. This CDR3 comprises 17 residues. CDR3 loop: CASSQEGGLAGGGEQFF. CDR3 sequence (DNA): TGCGCCAGCAGCCAAGAGGGCGGACTAGCGGGGGGCGGCGAGCAGTTCTTC.

This rearrangement joins TRBV20-1 to TRBJ2-1; 9 nucleotides line up with TRBD2. J was trimmed by 1 base and V by 8 bases; bases with no gene match: 12. The CDR3 totals 16 residues. CDR1 and CDR2 (germline): DFQATT, SNEGSKA (reference sequence). The CDR3 bases are TGCAGTTCAGCTGGGCTAGCGGGGCTTTCCTACAATGAGCAGTTCTTC. It translates to CSSAGLAGLSYNEQFF.

There are a few counts of this clonotype. The chain has TRBV27 and TRBJ2-1; weak D call: TRBD2 (5 bases). CDR1 and CDR2 (germline): MNHEY, SMNVEV (reference sequence). This CDR3 has 18 amino acids. With 1 base removed from V and 0 bases from J, the gap between germline ends came to 16 bases. This chain's CDR3 is CASSLWGGGTSSYNEQFF. CDR3 DNA: TGTGCCAGCAGTTTATGGGGTGGCGGCACTAGCTCCTACAATGAGCAGTTCTTC.

This clonotype was detected only a few times. The chain combines TRBV5-1 with TRBJ1-1; D remains ambiguous. Germline assignment: CDR1 SGHRS and CDR2 YFSETQ. The length of the CDR3 is 13 residues. V was trimmed by 5 bases and J by 0 bases, leaving 8 bases between them. CDR3 nucleotide sequence: TGCGCCAGCAGATCGGCCTTGAACACTGAAGCTTTCTTT. Its translation: CASRSALNTEAFF.

This clonotype was seen at least ten times. The chain couples TRBV7-2 to TRBJ2-3; 8 bases match TRBD2. This CDR3 has 15 amino acids. After removal of 2 bases from V and 3 bases from J, the junction contained 4 bases not matched to a gene. The germline V gene has CDR1 SGHTA and CDR2 FQGNSA. CDR3 in amino acids: CASSLSGRKTDTQYF. The CDR3 bases are TGTGCCAGCAGCTTAAGCGGGAGAAAGACAGATACGCAGTATTTT.

This clonotype was picked up many times. The gene calls are TRBV7-2 and TRBJ2-3, with 8 nucleotides matching TRBD2. J was trimmed by 4 bases and V by 5 bases; bases with no gene match: 8. In germline, CDR1 is SGHTA, CDR2 FQGNSA. The CDR3 spans 15 residues. CDR3 in amino acids: CASSPSGGVADTQYF. CDR3 nucleotide sequence: TGTGCCAGCAGCCCATCGGGGGGGGTCGCAGATACGCAGTATTTT. The whole variable domain, remainder taken from reference TRBV7-2 and TRBJ2-3, is GAGVSQSPSNKVTEKGKDVELRCDPISGHTALYWYRQSLGQGLEFLIYFQGNSAPDKSGLPSDRFSAERTGGSVSTLTIQRTQQEDSAVYLCASSPSGGVADTQYFGPGTRLTVL.

This chain uses TRBV15 with TRBJ2-1; 7 nucleotides match TRBD2. With 0 bases clipped from V and 6 bases from J, the junction kept 5 bases outside the gene matches. The V gene's germline CDR1 is LNHNV and CDR2 YYDKDF (reference sequence). This CDR3 spans 15 amino acids. DNA for the CDR3: TGTGCCACCAGCAGAGAAACTAGCGCTGGCAATGAGCAGTTCTTC. Translation gives CATSRETSAGNEQFF.

This clonotype was detected ten times or more. The chain employs TRBV6-2 or TRBV6-3 and TRBJ1-1, with a tentative D call TRBD1 (5 bases). Germline CDR1 is MNHEY and CDR2 is SVGEGT. V lost 7 bases and J 1 base, leaving 19 bases between the germline ends. This CDR3 is 16 amino acids long. This CDR3 is CASTSSPGGENTEAFF. CDR3 coding DNA: TGTGCCAGCACCTCATCCCCGGGGGGAGAGAACACTGAAGCTTTCTTT.

This clonotype was recorded at least ten times. The chain couples TRBV7-2 to TRBJ2-7, with D perhaps matching TRBD1 (6 bases). This CDR3 comprises 14 residues. The V gene's germline CDR1 is SGHTA and CDR2 FQGNSA. With 1 base removed from V and 1 base from J, the gap between germline ends came to 8 bases. The CDR3 DNA follows: TGTGCCAGCAGCTTAGGGACAGCTTCCTACGAGCAGTACTTC. Its protein is CASSLGTASYEQYF.

V is TRBV24-1 and J is TRBJ2-2; 8 bases map to TRBD1. The V gene end was trimmed by 1 base and the J gene end by 4 bases; junction bases not matched to a gene: 10. This CDR3 has 18 amino acids. CDR1 is KGHDR and CDR2 is SFDVKD in the germline V gene. The chain's CDR3 is CATSDLGITGGSTGELFF. Written as DNA, the CDR3 is TGTGCCACCAGTGATTTAGGGATTACAGGGGGATCCACCGGGGAGCTGTTTTTT.

This clonotype was seen a handful of times. The rearrangement links TRBV7-8 to TRBJ1-3; D remains unclear. The CDR3 totals 16 residues. Trimming pared 3 bases from V and 0 bases from J, leaving 12 bases between. The germline V gene has CDR1 SGHVS and CDR2 FQNEAQ. CDR3 nucleotides: TGTGCCAGCAGCTTTGGGGAGCCTGACTCTGGAAACACCATATATTTT. Translation: CASSFGEPDSGNTIYF.

This clonotype was detected many times. V and J are TRBV7-2 and TRBJ2-5, with 7 bases aligning to TRBD1. V shed 4 bases and J 1 base; nucleotides not matched to a gene: 3. Germline V gives CDR1 SGHTA, CDR2 FQGNSA. The CDR3 has 14 residues. CDR3 sequence: CASSWGQFQETQYF. The CDR3 DNA reads as TGTGCCAGCAGCTGGGGACAGTTCCAAGAGACCCAGTACTTC.

This chain uses TRBV5-6 with TRBJ1-1, with 7 nucleotides matching TRBD1. J gave up 3 bases and V 0 bases, and 5 bases lay outside the gene matches. The V gene's germline CDR1 is SGHDT and CDR2 YYEEEE. The CDR3 has 15 residues. The CDR3 sequence is CASSLDPRGDTEAFF. In nucleotides, the CDR3 is TGTGCCAGCAGCTTGGATCCCAGGGGGGACACTGAAGCTTTCTTT.

The sample holds many counts of this clonotype. The chain uses TRBV24-1 and TRBJ2-1, with D possibly matching TRBD2 (5 bases). V was clipped by 0 bases and J by 7 bases, with 9 bases between them. The CDR3 length is 14 residues. CDR1 is KGHDR, CDR2 SFDVKD, per germline. The CDR3 nucleotides read TGTGCCACCAGTGATTTGAGGGAGAGTAATGAGCAGTTCTTC. Translated: CATSDLRESNEQFF.

The genes are TRBV28 and TRBJ2-3, with TRBD2 matching over 7 bases. The germline V gene encodes CDR1 MDHEN and CDR2 SYDVKM. This CDR3 region has 17 residues. The junction had 13 bases not matched to a gene; V was cut back by 2 bases and J by 5 bases. The CDR3 bases are TGTGCCAGCAGTTTAATTAGCGGGTTCAAGCGCGGAGATACGCAGTATTTT. It translates to CASSLISGFKRGDTQYF.

This clonotype was seen a few times. This rearrangement joins TRBV7-2 to TRBJ2-2, with TRBD2 matching 10 bases. Germline CDR1 SGHTA, CDR2 FQGNSA. The trim removed 3 bases at V and 5 bases at J, leaving 6 bases unmatched. This CDR3 contains 16 residues. CDR3 in DNA: TGTGCCAGCAGCTTTTGGACTAGCGGCGGGACCGGGGAGCTGTTTTTT. It yields the protein CASSFWTSGGTGELFF.

This rearrangement joins TRBV18 to TRBJ1-4; D is uncertain. In germline, CDR1 is KGHSH, CDR2 LQKENI. The V gene lost 4 bases and the J gene lost 6 bases, with 15 bases spanning the gap. This CDR3 comprises 15 residues. CDR3 DNA: TGTGCCAGCTCACTGTCACACCTGGATGATGAAAAACTGTTTTTT. Translating it yields CASSLSHLDDEKLFF.

At least ten counts were recorded for this clonotype. The chain has TRBV7-3 and TRBJ2-3; the D call may be TRBD1 or TRBD2 (5 bases each). Per the germline V gene, CDR1 is SGHTA and CDR2 is FQGTGA. The CDR3 is 14 amino acids. The germline V and J ends were trimmed by 5 bases and 4 bases, with 13 bases remaining between them. In DNA, the CDR3 is TGTGCCAGCAGCCCCGACGGGGCAGCAGATACGCAGTATTTT. Protein product: CASSPDGAADTQYF.

The chain recombines TRBV28 with TRBJ2-7; D unresolved. Looked up from germline, CDR1 is MDHEN and CDR2 is SYDVKM. The CDR3 has 15 amino acids. V lost 4 bases and J lost 3, with 16 bases in between. CDR3: CASSSYGPSGYEQYF. DNA of the CDR3: TGTGCCAGCAGTTCTTACGGACCGTCCGGCTACGAGCAGTACTTC.